This passage covers 5 T cell receptor beta chains from one sample sequenced in a study of T cell changes during pregnancy in multiple sclerosis. This table comes from immunoSEQ multiplex PCR, and its TCRdb copy is limited to in-frame clones, with some not included. The table records 40,000 or so clones, 91% of them present only once. The sample was CD4+ T cells from peripheral blood mononuclear cells, taken in the third trimester of pregnancy. The receptors were sampled from a female donor in good health, enrolled as a control in a pregnancy study.

CDR3 DNA: TGTGCCAGCTCACCAGACAGAATAAATCAGCCCCAGCATTTT. It codes for CASSPDRINQPQHF. The V gene is TRBV18, the J gene TRBJ1-5; tentatively, D is TRBD1 (5 bases). This CDR3 spans 14 amino acids. Trimming stripped 2 bases from V and 4 bases from J, with 9 bases between. Germline lookup yields CDR1 KGHSH and CDR2 LQKENI.

The chain recombines TRBV18 with TRBJ1-2, with 8 nucleotides matching TRBD1. The J segment lost 3 bases and the V segment lost 3 bases, leaving 3 bases of the junction unmatched. This CDR3 region has 14 residues. From germline, CDR1 is KGHSH and CDR2 LQKENI. CDR3 protein: CASSPTGAHYGYTF. CDR3 bases: TGTGCCAGCTCACCGACAGGGGCACACTATGGCTACACCTTC.

This chain connects TRBV18 to TRBJ1-2; D not resolved. The CDR3 spans 13 residues. Germline CDR1 and CDR2: KGHSH and LQKENI. The V end lost 3 bases, the J end lost 8 bases, and 13 bases lay between the germline ends. Here the CDR3 reads CASSPVQATGYTF. As DNA, the CDR3 is TGTGCCAGCTCACCGGTACAAGCGACCGGCTACACCTTC.

This clone is deemed medium-sized. The chain is built from TRBV4-2 and TRBJ2-2, with D maybe TRBD1 (6 bases). The germline CDR1 and CDR2 sequences are LGHNA and YNFKEQ. Deletions cut 5 bases from V and 6 bases from J, with 16 bases between. The CDR3 sequence is 15 residues long. The CDR3 loop is CASSDPRGQSGELFF. The CDR3 region has the DNA TGTGCCAGCAGCGACCCACGAGGACAGTCCGGGGAGCTGTTTTTT.

The chain carries TRBV7-9 and TRBJ2-7, with unresolved D. The ends were cut back, 5 bases at V and 3 bases at J, with 11 bases in the middle. CDR1 and CDR2 from the germline V gene are SEHNR and FQNEAQ (reference sequence). This CDR3 spans 13 amino acids. This chain's CDR3 is CASSRGTNYEQYF. The DNA for the CDR3 is TGTGCCAGCAGCCGAGGAACGAACTACGAGCAGTACTTC.